These 25 T cell receptor beta chains originate from one sample sequenced in a study of blood T cell repertoires in COVID-19. The repertoire was sequenced with immunoSEQ multiplex PCR; TCRdb's copy has only in-frame clones and lacks some. Of 80,000 to 90,000 clones in the sample, approximately 79% were seen once. The sequencing sample was made of peripheral blood. The receptors shown here come from a man aged 65 to 85 with acute or convalescent COVID-19.

For this clone: The sample contains more than one DNA sequence encoding this CDR3. The chain links TRBV11-2 to TRBJ1-1; 7 bases agree with TRBD1. Germline CDR1 reads SGHAT; CDR2 reads FQNNGV. The CDR3 runs to 13 residues. Germline trimming cut 3 bases from V and 4 bases from J; bases unmatched to any gene: 2. This CDR3 reads CASSLAGGTEAFF. The CDR3 nucleotides are TGTGCCAGCAGCTTGGCAGGGGGCACTGAAGCTTTCTTT.

With regard to this clone: This sample also contains other DNA sequences that code for the same CDR3. The chain is built from TRBV28 and TRBJ2-2, with D uncertain. CDR3 length equals 13 residues. V was trimmed by 5 bases and J by 0 bases, leaving 4 bases between them. CDR1 is MDHEN and CDR2 is SYDVKM in the germline V gene. The CDR3 here is CASSHSNTGELFF. The CDR3 nucleotides are TGTGCCAGCAGTCACTCGAACACCGGGGAGCTGTTTTTT.

The rearrangement uses TRBV2 and TRBJ2-1; 9 nucleotides align to TRBD1. Trimming took 6 bases from V and 8 from J; bases not matched to a gene: 11. This CDR3 comprises 15 residues. Germline loops: CDR1 SNHLY, CDR2 FYNNEI. The CDR3 DNA sequence: TGTGCCAGCAGCCCGCCGGGACAGGGAGGGTATGAGCAGTTCTTC. This sequence encodes CASSPPGQGGYEQFF.

The genes are TRBV10-1 and TRBJ2-1, with 9 bases lining up with TRBD2. The ends lost 5 bases at V and 8 bases at J; junction bases unmatched: 4. This CDR3 comprises 13 residues. The germline V gene has CDR1 WNHNN and CDR2 SYGVQD (reference sequence). The CDR3 spells CASSLGTSYEQFF. The CDR3, as DNA: TGCGCCAGCAGTTTGGGGACTAGCTATGAGCAGTTCTTC.

This chain links TRBV6-5 with TRBJ2-2, with 8 bases that match TRBD1. This CDR3 is built from 15 residues. CDR1 is MNHEY and CDR2 is SVGAGI in the germline V gene. With V trimmed by 5 bases and J by 6 bases, 8 bases remained unmatched. The CDR3 loop reads CASSIYPGGSGELFF. In nucleotides, the CDR3 is TGTGCCAGCAGTATATACCCAGGGGGCTCCGGGGAGCTGTTTTTT.

The chain recombines TRBV6-5 with TRBJ1-1; 8 nucleotides match TRBD1. The trim removed 9 bases at V and 4 bases at J, leaving 7 bases unmatched. The CDR3 has 13 amino acids. Germline CDR1 is MNHEY and CDR2 is SVGAGI. CDR3 sequence: CASKLTGGTEAFF. The CDR3 region has the DNA TGTGCCAGTAAACTAACAGGGGGCACTGAAGCTTTCTTT.

This rearrangement joins TRBV27 to TRBJ1-2; perhaps TRBD1 as D (5 bases). The CDR3 length is 15 residues. The germline CDR1 and CDR2 sequences are MNHEY and SMNVEV (reference sequence). V gave up 0 bases and J gave up 5 bases, with 13 bases separating them. The CDR3: CASSLSVSGPYGYTF. CDR3 nucleotide sequence: TGTGCCAGCAGTTTATCGGTTTCAGGGCCGTATGGCTACACCTTC.

The chain employs TRBV24-1 and TRBJ2-2, with D tentatively TRBD1 (6 bases). Trimming cost V 4 bases and J 6 bases, with 11 bases left between them. The CDR3 length is 14 residues. CDR1 KGHDR and CDR2 SFDVKD come from the germline V gene. As DNA, the CDR3 is TGTGCCACCAGTGAGGGCAGGGGTCCCGGGGAGCTGTTTTTT. Amino acids: CATSEGRGPGELFF.

The chain joins TRBV6-5 to TRBJ2-3; 10 bases are a match to TRBD2. CDR1 MNHEY and CDR2 SVGAGI come from the germline V gene. This CDR3 has 16 amino acids. The ends lost 0 bases at V and 2 bases at J; junction bases unmatched: 2. The CDR3 coding sequence is TGTGCCAGCAGTTACTCAGCGGGGGGGTTCACAGATACGCAGTATTTT. Its protein product is CASSYSAGGFTDTQYF.

The V gene is TRBV14, the J gene TRBJ2-1; no definite D call. The V gene's germline CDR1 is SGHDN and CDR2 FVKESK. V was clipped by 2 bases and J by 4 bases, with 12 bases between them. This CDR3 has 15 residues. The DNA for the CDR3 is TGTGCCAGCAGCCAATATGGCGGCCAATACAATGAGCAGTTCTTC. Protein: CASSQYGGQYNEQFF.

The chain uses TRBV30 and TRBJ2-2, with TRBD2 matching 13 bases. The V gene's germline CDR1 is GTSNPN and CDR2 SVGIG (reference sequence). The CDR3 is made up of 16 amino acids. The J segment lost 2 bases and the V segment lost 4 bases, leaving 4 bases of the junction unmatched. This CDR3 reads CAWTGLAGDNTGELFF. The CDR3, as DNA: TGTGCCTGGACCGGACTAGCGGGGGATAACACCGGGGAGCTGTTTTTT.

J is TRBJ2-7 and V is TRBV15, with D hard to call. Germline-derived CDR1 and CDR2 are LNHNV and YYDKDF (reference sequence). V lost 0 bases and J lost 0, with 9 bases in between. The CDR3 runs to 15 residues. CDR3 sequence reads: CATSRDWASSYEQYF. The CDR3 coding sequence is TGTGCCACCAGCAGAGATTGGGCCAGCTCCTACGAGCAGTACTTC.

The CDR3 spells CASSQLSFNTEAFF. CDR3 coding DNA: TGTGCCAGCAGCCAACTGTCGTTCAACACTGAAGCTTTCTTT. V gene TRBV14 combines with J gene TRBJ1-1; D remains ambiguous. Trimming took off 2 bases at V and 2 bases at J, with 9 bases between the two ends. The CDR3 covers 14 residues. Per germline, CDR1 SGHDN and CDR2 FVKESK.

The chain uses TRBV20-1 and TRBJ2-2; 12 nucleotides line up with TRBD2. CDR1 is DFQATT and CDR2 is SNEGSKA in the germline V gene (reference sequence). CDR3 length: 16 amino acids. The V segment lost 3 bases and the J segment 0 bases; nucleotides outside the gene matches: 2. DNA of the CDR3: TGCAGTGCTAGTCCTAGCGGGGGGGCGAACACCGGGGAGCTGTTTTTT. The encoded protein is CSASPSGGANTGELFF.

V is TRBV9 and J is TRBJ2-3; no firm D call. The CDR3 has 16 residues. With 0 bases removed from V and 6 bases from J, the gap between germline ends came to 17 bases. Germline assignment: CDR1 SGDLS and CDR2 YYNGEE. The CDR3 sequence is CASSVGPPRSSDTQYF. The CDR3 nucleotides read TGTGCCAGCAGCGTAGGGCCACCAAGGAGTTCCGATACGCAGTATTTT.

The chain is built from TRBV7-9 and TRBJ2-3; D possibly corresponds to TRBD2 (5 bases). CDR3 length: 15 amino acids. CDR1 SEHNR and CDR2 FQNEAQ come from the germline V gene (reference sequence). Trimming took off 2 bases at V and 2 bases at J, with 11 bases between the two ends. CDR3 loop: CASSLRSDFTDTQYF. CDR3 nucleotide sequence: TGTGCCAGCAGCTTACGTTCGGACTTCACAGATACGCAGTATTTT.

The V call is TRBV20-1, the J call TRBJ1-5; D unresolved. Germline CDR1 reads DFQATT; CDR2 reads SNEGSKA (reference sequence). This CDR3 is 13 amino acids long. The V end lost 3 bases, the J end lost 7 bases, and 13 bases lay between the germline ends. CDR3 sequence: CSASTGSRQPQHF. The CDR3 DNA follows: TGCAGTGCTAGTACGGGGTCCAGGCAGCCCCAGCATTTT.

This chain uses TRBV4-1 with TRBJ1-5; no definite D call. Germline CDR1 is MGHRA and CDR2 is YSYEKL. V shed 4 bases and J shed 0 bases, with 16 bases lying between them. The CDR3 is 17 amino acids. In DNA, the CDR3 is TGCGCCAGCAGCCGGCGGGGATCGGGTGATAGCAATCAGCCCCAGCATTTT. This codes for CASSRRGSGDSNQPQHF.

The J gene is TRBJ1-2, the V gene TRBV19; D remains unclear. V dropped 3 bases and J dropped 8 bases, with 13 bases sitting between them. Germline CDR1 reads LNHDA; CDR2 reads SQIVND (reference sequence). The CDR3 contains 13 residues. CDR3 coding DNA: TGTGCCAGTAGTATTACACCGGAGGGCGGCTACACCTTC. As protein: CASSITPEGGYTF.

This chain uses TRBV29-1 with TRBJ2-7; D not resolved. The V gene lost 2 bases and the J gene lost 4 bases, with 6 bases spanning the gap. Germline lookup yields CDR1 SQVTM and CDR2 ANQGSEA. This CDR3 region has 11 residues. CDR3 residues: CSVEYQYEQYF. The CDR3 DNA is TGCAGCGTTGAATACCAGTACGAGCAGTACTTC.

The chain employs TRBV6-5 and TRBJ1-1, with TRBD1 matching 8 bases. Trimming took 6 bases from V and 7 from J; bases not matched to a gene: 10. The germline V gene has CDR1 MNHEY and CDR2 SVGAGI. The CDR3 spans 14 residues. The CDR3 is CASSRQGLPFEAFF. The CDR3 DNA is TGTGCCAGCAGCAGACAGGGGCTACCGTTTGAAGCTTTCTTT.

A few counts support this clone. The chain couples TRBV9 to TRBJ1-1, with 7 bases fitting TRBD1. Trimming removed 0 bases from V and 7 bases from J; junction bases left unmatched: 6. The germline V gene encodes CDR1 SGDLS and CDR2 YYNGEE. The CDR3 spans 14 residues. The CDR3 bases are TGTGCCAGCAGCGTAGGAGGGGGGACAGATGAAGCTTTCTTT. Its protein product is CASSVGGGTDEAFF. The variable domain in full, completed from reference TRBV9 and TRBJ1-1, reads DSGVTQTPKHLITATGQRVTLRCSPRSGDLSVYWYQQSLDQGLQFLIQYYNGEERAKGNILERFSAQQFPDLHSELNLSSLELGDSALYFCASSVGGGTDEAFFGQGTRLTVV.

The rearrangement joins TRBV7-9 to TRBJ2-3; TRBD1 matches at 10 bases. The germline gives CDR1 SEHNR, CDR2 FQNEAQ (reference sequence). Germline trimming cut 5 bases from V and 4 bases from J; bases unmatched to any gene: 12. The CDR3 sequence is 17 residues long. The CDR3 here is CASSPTTGGIIADTQYF. The CDR3 region has the DNA TGTGCCAGCAGCCCGACGACAGGGGGCATAATTGCAGATACGCAGTATTTT.

This chain joins TRBV9 and TRBJ2-2, with 9 bases aligning to TRBD2. CDR1 is SGDLS, CDR2 YYNGEE, per germline. This CDR3 spans 15 amino acids. V gave up 1 base and J gave up 5 bases; unmatched junction bases: 3. The CDR3 spells CASSVMAGGTGELFF. For the CDR3, the DNA is TGTGCCAGCAGCGTAATGGCGGGAGGGACCGGGGAGCTGTTTTTT.

The chain recombines TRBV10-3 with TRBJ1-1; possible D gene TRBD1, 5 bases. CDR3 length: 13 amino acids. Germline V lookup: CDR1 ENHRY, CDR2 SYGVKD. The V end was cut by 6 bases, the J end by 4 bases, with 12 bases between. CDR3 in amino acids: CAIRQASSTEAFF. The CDR3 nucleotides read TGTGCCATCAGACAGGCCTCTTCCACTGAAGCTTTCTTT.